These 22 T cell receptor beta chains came from one sample sequenced in a study of graft-versus-host responses after intestinal transplantation. Measured with immunoSEQ multiplex PCR; TCRdb has only the in-frame clones, and not every one. The sample lists under 100,000 clones, approximately 90% occurring once. Sequenced here: PBMCs, sampled 450 to 480 days after intestinal transplant. The receptors originated from a human patient who received an intestinal transplant, so some T cells may come from the graft donor.

This sequence joins TRBV5-1 and TRBJ1-1; TRBD1 matches 9 bases. From germline, CDR1 is SGHRS and CDR2 YFSETQ. The CDR3 runs 13 residues. With V trimmed by 6 bases and J by 8 bases, 8 bases remained unmatched. The CDR3 is CASNGQGMPEAFF. CDR3 bases: TGCGCCAGCAACGGACAGGGGATGCCAGAAGCTTTCTTT.

V gene TRBV6-1 combines with J gene TRBJ1-3; D unclear. The CDR3 sequence is 15 residues long. Germline V gene data show CDR1 as MNHNS and CDR2 as SASEGT. Trimming shortened V by 8 bases and J by 2 bases, and 16 bases separated the two germline ends. The DNA for the CDR3 is TGTGCCAGCGGCGGCCTAGGTGAACCTGGAAACACCATATATTTT. This encodes CASGGLGEPGNTIYF.

J is TRBJ1-5 and V is TRBV2, with D perhaps TRBD1 (5 bases). This CDR3 contains 14 residues. CDR1 and CDR2 (germline): SNHLY, FYNNEI. The V end lost 3 bases, the J end lost 5 bases, and 11 bases lay between the germline ends. CDR3 loop: CASSESGRDQPQHF. CDR3 coding DNA: TGTGCCAGCAGTGAGTCAGGGAGGGATCAGCCCCAGCATTTT.

The chain uses TRBV9 and TRBJ1-1; TRBD1 matches 8 bases. Germline lookup yields CDR1 SGDLS and CDR2 YYNGEE. The CDR3 runs 15 residues. Unmatched junction bases numbered 11, after V lost 4 bases and J lost 6 bases. This CDR3 is CASSPPVQGDAEAFF. CDR3 bases: TGTGCCAGCAGCCCACCGGTACAGGGGGACGCTGAAGCTTTCTTT.

V is TRBV14 and J is TRBJ1-6; TRBD1 matches at 11 bases. Losses at the gene ends were 5 bases for V and 8 bases for J; bases not matched to a gene: 2. The CDR3 length is 14 residues. CDR1 is SGHDN, CDR2 FVKESK, per germline. The CDR3 DNA reads TGTGCCAGCAGCGAGGGACAGGGGGATTCACCCCTCCACTTT. It yields the protein CASSEGQGDSPLHF.

The chain links TRBV5-1 to TRBJ2-5, with 7 nucleotides matching TRBD1. This CDR3 is 14 amino acids long. Germline V lookup: CDR1 SGHRS, CDR2 YFSETQ. J lost 0 bases, V lost 4 bases, and 3 bases had no gene match. Written as DNA, the CDR3 is TGCGCCAGCAGCCCACAGGGGAACCAAGAGACCCAGTACTTC. It encodes CASSPQGNQETQYF.

In regard to this clone: Other DNA sequences in this sample translate to the same CDR3. J is TRBJ1-6 and V is TRBV18; D is unclear. V was pared by 6 bases and J by 0 bases, with 9 bases between. The CDR3 covers 15 residues. Germline V lookup: CDR1 KGHSH, CDR2 LQKENI. CDR3 DNA: TGTGCCAGCTCCCCGGGCAGCTCCTATAATTCACCCCTCCACTTT. Its protein is CASSPGSSYNSPLHF.

The gene calls are TRBV5-4 and TRBJ1-1; 8 nucleotides match TRBD1. V lost 7 bases, J lost 2 bases, and 19 bases stayed unmatched. The CDR3 extends over 18 amino acids. Looked up from germline, CDR1 is SGHNT and CDR2 is YYREEE (reference sequence). This CDR3 is CASDEDRAPPGPNTEAFF. The DNA for the CDR3 is TGTGCCAGCGACGAGGACAGGGCGCCACCCGGGCCTAACACTGAAGCTTTCTTT.

The rearrangement uses TRBV27 and TRBJ2-7; unclear D gene. Trimming took 2 bases from V and 6 from J, leaving 11 bases between them. Germline V gene data show CDR1 as MNHEY and CDR2 as SMNVEV (reference sequence). CDR3 size: 13 residues. The CDR3: CASSLGFLSEQYF. The CDR3 coding sequence is TGTGCCAGCAGTTTAGGGTTCCTCTCCGAGCAGTACTTC.

The genes are TRBV6-1 and TRBJ1-6; D is unclear. This CDR3 spans 14 amino acids. Deletions cut 3 bases from V and 9 bases from J, with 12 bases between. Germline loops: CDR1 MNHNS, CDR2 SASEGT. Here the CDR3 reads CASSEYRLSSPLHF. CDR3 sequence (DNA): TGTGCCAGCAGTGAGTACCGTCTGAGTTCACCCCTCCACTTT.

The rearrangement uses TRBV6-1 and TRBJ2-7; 9 nucleotides match TRBD2. The CDR3 is 15 residues long. The germline V gene has CDR1 MNHNS and CDR2 SASEGT. Germline trimming cut 2 bases from V and 0 bases from J; bases unmatched to any gene: 2. The CDR3 loop is CASSERAGGSYEQYF. The CDR3 nucleotides read TGTGCCAGCAGTGAAAGAGCGGGGGGCTCCTACGAGCAGTACTTC.

This clone has a single count. The chain carries TRBV29-1 and TRBJ2-6, with 9 bases aligning to TRBD1. The CDR3 is 17 residues long. After removal of 4 bases from V and 2 bases from J, the junction contained 9 bases not matched to a gene. Germline assignment: CDR1 SQVTM and CDR2 ANQGSEA. The CDR3 DNA is TGCAGCGTTGGGCCGAGACAGGGGGGAACTGGGGCCAACGTCCTGACTTTC. This translates into CSVGPRQGGTGANVLTF. Full variable domain (remainder filled in from reference TRBV29-1 and TRBJ2-6): SAVISQKPSRDICQRGTSLTIQCQVDSQVTMMFWYRQQPGQSLTLIATANQGSEATYESGFVIDKFPISRPNLTFSTLTVSNMSPEDSSIYLCSVGPRQGGTGANVLTFGAGSRLTVL.

V gene TRBV5-8 combines with J gene TRBJ2-1; D remains ambiguous. Trimming cost V 2 bases and J 0 bases, with 12 bases left between them. There are 16 residues in the CDR3. CDR1 and CDR2 (germline): SGHTS, YDEGEE. For the CDR3, the DNA is TGTGCCAGCAGCTTTAACCCCGCCGACTCCTACAATGAGCAGTTCTTC. It is translated as CASSFNPADSYNEQFF.

The chain links TRBV6-1 to TRBJ1-2, with a tentative D call TRBD1 (6 bases). The CDR3 totals 13 residues. V was clipped by 6 bases and J by 8 bases, with 16 bases between them. CDR1 is MNHNS, CDR2 SASEGT, per germline. This chain's CDR3 is CASRAGTPLGYTF. Here the CDR3 DNA reads TGTGCCAGCAGGGCCGGGACACCCCTAGGCTACACCTTC.

V and J are TRBV5-6 and TRBJ2-4; D ambiguous. V was shortened by 0 bases and J by 7 bases, with 5 bases between the two germline ends. The length of the CDR3 is 12 residues. CDR1 is SGHDT and CDR2 is YYEEEE in the germline V gene. The CDR3, as DNA: TGTGCCAGCAGCTTGGGAGTGAACATTCAGTACTTC. Its protein is CASSLGVNIQYF.

This clone has just one count. The chain recombines TRBV13 with TRBJ2-2; D remains ambiguous. Trimming removed 3 bases at V and 4 bases at J, with 6 bases between. The germline V gene has CDR1 PRHDT and CDR2 FYEKMQ (reference sequence). The CDR3 has 13 amino acids. As DNA, the CDR3 is TGTGCCAGCAGCTTTCCTACCACCGGGGAGCTGTTTTTT. This sequence encodes CASSFPTTGELFF. The variable domain in full, with the rest retrieved from reference TRBV13 and TRBJ2-2, is AAGVIQSPRHLIKEKRETATLKCYPIPRHDTVYWYQQGPGQDPQFLISFYEKMQSDKGSIPDRFSAQQFSDYHSELNMSSLELGDSALYFCASSFPTTGELFFGEGSRLTVL.

J is TRBJ2-2 and V is TRBV11-2; TRBD2 matches 7 bases. The J segment lost 5 bases and the V segment lost 7 bases, leaving 7 bases of the junction unmatched. The V gene's germline CDR1 is SGHAT and CDR2 FQNNGV. The CDR3 runs 14 residues. The DNA of the CDR3 is TGTGCCAGCACCTGGACTAGTTGGACCGGGGAGCTGTTTTTT. It codes for CASTWTSWTGELFF.

The rearrangement joins TRBV6-5 to TRBJ2-7; no definite D call. The germline CDR1 and CDR2 sequences are MNHEY and SVGAGI. With 7 bases removed from V and 4 bases from J, the gap between germline ends came to 14 bases. CDR3 length: 13 amino acids. This CDR3 reads CASTHPISYEQYF. CDR3 coding DNA: TGTGCCAGCACCCACCCAATTTCTTACGAGCAGTACTTC.

The rearrangement joins TRBV11-2 to TRBJ1-1; D is ambiguous. V was cut by 3 bases and J by 4 bases, with 9 bases left in between. The germline V gene encodes CDR1 SGHAT and CDR2 FQNNGV. The CDR3 extends over 13 amino acids. The CDR3 here is CASSFSPATEAFF. The CDR3 DNA reads TGTGCCAGCAGCTTTAGCCCGGCCACTGAAGCTTTCTTT.

J is TRBJ1-2 and V is TRBV5-1; D may be TRBD1 (5 bases). Looked up from germline, CDR1 is SGHRS and CDR2 is YFSETQ. The CDR3 totals 13 residues. Trimming cost V 0 bases and J 7 bases, with 10 bases left between them. The CDR3 DNA sequence: TGCGCCAGCAGCTTGGGAGGGGACGGTGGCTACACCTTC. This encodes CASSLGGDGGYTF.

The V gene is TRBV19, the J gene TRBJ1-3; TRBD1 agrees at 10 bases. The germline V gene encodes CDR1 LNHDA and CDR2 SQIVND (reference sequence). The CDR3 runs 16 residues. The trim removed 4 bases at V and 0 bases at J, leaving 3 bases unmatched. CDR3 sequence (DNA): TGTGCCAGTAGTACCCGACAGGGGGCCTCTGGAAACACCATATATTTT. Protein product: CASSTRQGASGNTIYF.

This chain uses TRBV7-2 with TRBJ1-2, with D uncertain. V dropped 5 bases and J dropped 4 bases, with 8 bases sitting between them. Germline CDR1 and CDR2: SGHTA and FQGNSA. The CDR3 runs 12 residues. In DNA, the CDR3 is TGTGCCAGCAGCGCCGCAGGCTATGGCTACACCTTC. Its protein product is CASSAAGYGYTF.